These 30 T cell receptor beta chains share one sample of origin, sequenced in a study of cytomegalovirus exposure and HLA in healthy donors. Amplification used 60 Vbeta primers and 13 Jbeta primers. Repertoires were generated with immunoSEQ multiplex PCR, while TCRdb's copy carries only in-frame clones and drops some. The table has 150,000 to 190,000 clones, approximately 81% seen once. Specimen: PBMCs. These TCRs come from a man between 18 and 35 years old in good health and CMV-seronegative.

The rearrangement joins TRBV30 to TRBJ1-5, with unresolved D. The germline V gene encodes CDR1 GTSNPN and CDR2 SVGIG (reference sequence). CDR3 length equals 13 residues. Between the trimmed V and J ends, which lost 0 bases and 5 bases, there was a span of 8 bases. The CDR3 DNA reads TGTGCCTGGAGTGTACAACGGGATCAGCCCCAGCATTTT. Its protein is CAWSVQRDQPQHF.

This sequence joins TRBV27 and TRBJ2-7; tentatively, D is TRBD1 (6 bases). CDR1 is MNHEY, CDR2 SMNVEV, per germline (reference sequence). Trimming took off 5 bases at V and 7 bases at J, with 12 bases between the two ends. This CDR3 spans 12 amino acids. In nucleotides, the CDR3 is TGTGCCAGCAGTCCGGCGAGGGGGGAGCAGTACTTC. Amino acid sequence: CASSPARGEQYF.

This sequence joins TRBV19 and TRBJ2-3; D is perhaps TRBD2 (5 bases). Per the germline V gene, CDR1 is LNHDA and CDR2 is SQIVND (reference sequence). Trimming took off 3 bases at V and 6 bases at J, with 16 bases between the two ends. The CDR3 runs 15 residues. The CDR3 loop reads CASSITGVGSDTQYF. Written as DNA, the CDR3 is TGTGCCAGTAGTATTACCGGGGTTGGAAGCGATACGCAGTATTTT.

The gene calls are TRBV28 and TRBJ2-3; 7 bases match TRBD1. There are 12 residues in the CDR3. CDR1 is MDHEN, CDR2 SYDVKM, per germline. The J segment lost 10 bases and the V segment lost 6 bases, leaving 7 bases of the junction unmatched. CDR3 nucleotide sequence: TGTGCCAGCAGCATAGGGGGCTTTGCGCAGTATTTT. Protein sequence: CASSIGGFAQYF.

The rearrangement links TRBV15 to TRBJ2-1; D unclear. Per the germline V gene, CDR1 is LNHNV and CDR2 is YYDKDF (reference sequence). CDR3 size: 13 residues. V was pared by 5 bases and J by 3 bases, with 8 bases between. CDR3 sequence reads: CATSAGSYNEQFF. The DNA of the CDR3 is TGTGCCACCAGCGCAGGAAGCTACAATGAGCAGTTCTTC.

V usage is TRBV5-1 and J usage is TRBJ2-7; 8 bases match TRBD2. This CDR3 spans 15 amino acids. Germline assignment: CDR1 SGHRS and CDR2 YFSETQ. The junction had 11 bases not matched to a gene; V was cut back by 4 bases and J by 5 bases. The CDR3 bases are TGCGCCAGCAGCCCACGAAGAGCGGGAGTAGACGAGCAGTACTTC. It encodes CASSPRRAGVDEQYF.

The rearrangement uses TRBV30 and TRBJ2-3; TRBD1 agrees at 7 bases. The germline CDR1 and CDR2 sequences are GTSNPN and SVGIG (reference sequence). The junction had 9 bases not matched to a gene; V was cut back by 4 bases and J by 2 bases. This CDR3 is built from 15 residues. The CDR3 sequence: CAWISRDSNTDTQYF. The CDR3 coding sequence is TGTGCCTGGATATCCCGGGACAGCAACACAGATACGCAGTATTTT. Based on the CDR3 plus reference TRBV30 and TRBJ2-3, the full variable domain is SQTIHQWPATLVQPVGSPLSLECTVEGTSNPNLYWYRQAAGRGLQLLFYSVGIGQISSEVPQNLSASRPQDRQFILSSKKLLLSDSGFYLCAWISRDSNTDTQYFGPGTRLTVL.

The chain joins TRBV19 to TRBJ2-7; D might be TRBD2 (5 bases). The V gene lost 7 bases and the J gene lost 0 bases, with 22 bases spanning the gap. The CDR3 totals 17 residues. Germline V gene sequence: CDR1 LNHDA, CDR2 SQIVND (reference sequence). CDR3 nucleotide sequence: TGTGCCAGTACCCGGACCGGACTGGCCGCAGGCTCCTACGAGCAGTACTTC. It translates to CASTRTGLAAGSYEQYF.

This CDR3 is CASSSSGTSLMDEQFF. In DNA, the CDR3 is TGTGCCAGCAGTTCATCCGGGACTAGCCTCATGGATGAGCAGTTCTTC. The genes are TRBV27 and TRBJ2-1; 9 nucleotides align to TRBD2. The CDR3 loop spans 16 amino acids. Germline V gene sequence: CDR1 MNHEY, CDR2 SMNVEV (reference sequence). The V segment lost 4 bases and the J segment 8 bases; nucleotides outside the gene matches: 12.

V usage is TRBV28 and J usage is TRBJ2-3, with D possibly matching TRBD1 (6 bases). The germline V and J ends were trimmed by 4 bases and 0 bases, with 8 bases remaining between them. Per the germline V gene, CDR1 is MDHEN and CDR2 is SYDVKM. The CDR3 has 14 amino acids. CDR3 DNA sequence: TGTGCCAGCAGTTCAGGACAGAGCACAGATACGCAGTATTTT. This codes for CASSSGQSTDTQYF.

This clone was observed a handful of times. The chain links TRBV6-8 to TRBJ2-5; 7 bases are a match to TRBD1. Germline V gene data show CDR1 as MNHGY and CDR2 as SAAAGT. V lost 6 bases to trimming and J lost 5 bases; unmatched junction nucleotides: 6. This CDR3 spans 13 amino acids. The CDR3 nucleotides are TGTGCCAGCAGGACTAACAGGGGCGAGACCCAGTACTTC. Its protein product is CASRTNRGETQYF.

This clone appeared a few times. The rearrangement joins TRBV6-4 to TRBJ2-1, with TRBD1 matching over 8 bases. This CDR3 has 14 residues. J lost 5 bases, V lost 4 bases, and 4 bases had no gene match. Germline V gene data show CDR1 as MRHNA and CDR2 as SNTAGT. The CDR3 reads CASSAQGENNEQFF. As DNA, the CDR3 is TGTGCCAGCAGTGCACAGGGGGAAAACAATGAGCAGTTCTTC.

This clone has only a few counts. The gene calls are TRBV5-4 and TRBJ2-7; 13 bases align to TRBD2. The CDR3 is made up of 15 amino acids. J was trimmed by 4 bases and V by 4 bases; bases with no gene match: 5. Germline V gene data show CDR1 as SGHNT and CDR2 as YYREEE (reference sequence). In nucleotides, the CDR3 is TGTGCCAGCAGCACCGGGACTAGCGGGATTTACGAGCAGTACTTC. This sequence encodes CASSTGTSGIYEQYF. Using reference TRBV5-4 and TRBJ2-7 for the parts outside the CDR3, the full variable domain is ETGVTQSPTHLIKTRGQQVTLRCSSQSGHNTVSWYQQALGQGPQFIFQYYREEENGRGNFPPRFSGLQFPNYSSELNVNALELDDSALYLCASSTGTSGIYEQYFGPGTRLTVT.

This clone appeared once. V gene TRBV2 combines with J gene TRBJ2-5, with a possible D match to TRBD2 (5 bases). The DNA end is more similar to TRBJ2-7, so the J call may be wrong. This CDR3 is 12 amino acids long. Germline V gene sequence: CDR1 SNHLY, CDR2 FYNNEI. Written as DNA, the CDR3 is TGTGCCAGCAGTTATACTAGGTACGAGCAGTACTTC. This codes for CASSYTRYEQYF.

To note about this clone: The junction does not match germline at one end; this may be a read error. The chain recombines TRBV6-1 with TRBJ1-4, with 11 bases identical to TRBD1. CDR3 length: 11 amino acids. The germline V gene has CDR1 MNHNS and CDR2 SASEGT. The CDR3 here is CASTPGQGDPF. CDR3 sequence (DNA): TGTGCCAGCACCCCGGGACAGGGGGACCCTTTT.

The V gene is TRBV29-1, the J gene TRBJ1-1; maybe TRBD1 (6 bases). Germline CDR1 reads SQVTM; CDR2 reads ANQGSEA. Trimming removed 4 bases from V and 8 bases from J, with 11 bases in between. The CDR3 has 11 amino acids. The CDR3 reads CSVVEGTEAFF. The CDR3, as DNA: TGCAGCGTTGTGGAAGGGACAGAAGCTTTCTTT.

The V call is TRBV28, the J call TRBJ2-1, with 9 nucleotides matching TRBD2. The CDR3 spans 14 residues. Germline V lookup: CDR1 MDHEN, CDR2 SYDVKM. Trimming took 5 bases from V and 5 from J; bases not matched to a gene: 4. CDR3: CASSPGGRDNEQFF. The CDR3 region has the DNA TGTGCCAGCAGTCCCGGCGGGAGGGACAATGAGCAGTTCTTC.

This rearrangement joins TRBV4-1 to TRBJ2-7, with 8 bases that match TRBD1. The CDR3 runs to 16 residues. The junction had 11 bases not matched to a gene; V was cut back by 4 bases and J by 3 bases. In germline, CDR1 is MGHRA, CDR2 YSYEKL. The CDR3 DNA reads TGCGCCAGCAGCCTAGTTGGGACAGGATCATACTACGAGCAGTACTTC. It encodes CASSLVGTGSYYEQYF.

The V gene is TRBV4-3, the J gene TRBJ2-1; 9 bases line up with TRBD2. The ends lost 2 bases at V and 0 bases at J; junction bases unmatched: 8. The CDR3 has 18 amino acids. The germline CDR1 and CDR2 sequences are LGHNA and YSLEER. This CDR3 is CASSQMTAGGSSYNEQFF. The CDR3 nucleotides read TGCGCCAGCAGCCAAATGACGGCGGGAGGGAGCTCCTACAATGAGCAGTTCTTC.

The chain combines TRBV2 with TRBJ1-3, with a weak D call TRBD1 (5 bases). V lost 5 bases and J 4 bases, leaving 21 bases between the germline ends. The CDR3 runs 17 residues. Germline V gene sequence: CDR1 SNHLY, CDR2 FYNNEI. This CDR3 reads CASSPPRGSSGGNTIYF. For the CDR3, the DNA is TGTGCCAGCAGTCCGCCGCGGGGGAGCTCGGGGGGAAACACCATATATTTT.

As to this clone: The junction departs from germline at one end; a sequencing error may be responsible. The gene calls are TRBV7-9 and TRBJ2-7; D uncertain. The germline V gene encodes CDR1 SEHNR and CDR2 FQNEAQ (reference sequence). The CDR3 has 12 amino acids. The CDR3 spells CSSSLDTFEQYF. CDR3 coding DNA: TGTTCCAGCAGCTTAGACACATTCGAGCAGTACTTC.

This clone has only a few counts. This CDR3 is missing its conserved last phenylalanine or tryptophan, likely due to a read error. Because the CDR3's place on the DNA is in doubt, the DNA is left out and the CDR3 is given as listed by TCRdb. V is TRBV6-5 and J is TRBJ2-3; TRBD2 is taken as the D call from the table, unchecked against the DNA. Looked up from germline, CDR1 is MNHEY and CDR2 is SVGAGI. Including both end residues, the CDR3 is 12 amino acids long. The CDR3 spells CASSYQGTSLYV.

This clone has more than one count but fewer than ten. The V gene is TRBV2, the J gene TRBJ1-5; D possibly corresponds to TRBD1 (5 bases). The V gene's germline CDR1 is SNHLY and CDR2 FYNNEI. The V end was cut by 6 bases, the J end by 1 base, with 13 bases between. The length of the CDR3 is 15 residues. CDR3 coding DNA: TGTGCCAGCAGCGGTGAAGGGGTGAGCAATCAGCCCCAGCATTTT. Encoded protein: CASSGEGVSNQPQHF.

The chain is built from TRBV4-1 and TRBJ2-1; 9 nucleotides match TRBD2. This CDR3 contains 20 residues. Germline V gene data show CDR1 as MGHRA and CDR2 as YSYEKL. The junction had 13 bases not matched to a gene; V was cut back by 1 base and J by 0 bases. CDR3 nucleotide sequence: TGCGCCAGCAGCCAAGGGGGGGCGGCTAGCGGGGCAAGCTCCTACAATGAGCAGTTCTTC. Its protein is CASSQGGAASGASSYNEQFF.

The sample holds a few counts of this clone. J is TRBJ2-1 and V is TRBV1; the table names TRBD2, a call not compared with the DNA. TRBV1 is a pseudogene. The CDR3 runs 19 residues. CDR3 DNA sequence: TGCACCAGCAGCCAAGATTGCGGGAACCCACATAGCTCCTACAATGAGCAGTTCTTC. It translates to CTSSQDCGNPHSSYNEQFF.

The DNA for the CDR3 is TGTGCCAGCAGAAGGACAGGGGGCAGTTACGAGCAGTACTTC. It encodes CASRRTGGSYEQYF. The chain couples TRBV28 to TRBJ2-7; 11 bases fit TRBD1. The J segment lost 4 bases and the V segment lost 6 bases, leaving 5 bases of the junction unmatched. The CDR3 is made up of 14 amino acids. Germline lookup yields CDR1 MDHEN and CDR2 SYDVKM.

The rearrangement joins TRBV10-1 to TRBJ2-5; D is possibly TRBD1 (6 bases). Per the germline V gene, CDR1 is WNHNN and CDR2 is SYGVQD (reference sequence). Trimming cost V 3 bases and J 7 bases, with 12 bases left between them. CDR3 length: 13 residues. DNA for the CDR3: TGCGCCAGCAGTGACCAGGGGCGAGGGACCCAGTACTTC. This codes for CASSDQGRGTQYF.

DNA of the CDR3: TGTGCCAGCTCACCACCGACAGGAGTAGGAGGCTACACCTTC. Amino acids: CASSPPTGVGGYTF. J is TRBJ1-2 and V is TRBV18, with D possibly matching TRBD1 (6 bases). The V and J ends lost 0 bases and 8 bases respectively, with 13 bases between them. Germline values: CDR1 KGHSH, CDR2 LQKENI. The length of the CDR3 is 14 residues.

This clone is a singleton in its sample. The V and J genes are TRBV10-3 and TRBJ2-1; TRBD2 matches 10 bases. J was trimmed by 12 bases and V by 7 bases; bases with no gene match: 9. Germline V gives CDR1 ENHRY, CDR2 SYGVKD. This CDR3 is 13 amino acids long. The DNA of the CDR3 is TGTGCCATCACCCCTAGCGGGAGAACTCGGCAGTTCTTC. Translation gives CAITPSGRTRQFF.

V is TRBV4-3 and J is TRBJ2-7; 8 positions agree with TRBD2. Per the germline V gene, CDR1 is LGHNA and CDR2 is YSLEER. Unmatched junction bases numbered 7, after V lost 2 bases and J lost 4 bases. The CDR3 runs to 15 residues. The CDR3 region is CASSQLLAEGYEQYF. In DNA, the CDR3 is TGCGCCAGCAGCCAATTACTAGCGGAGGGGTACGAGCAGTACTTC.